What follows are 14 T cell receptor beta chains derived from one specimen sequenced in a study of OX40 agonist ivuxolimab in advanced cancers. Assay used: immunoSEQ multiplex PCR; TCRdb lists only in-frame clones, some missing. This table holds more than 75,000 clones, 80% to 85% found once. The starting material was CD4+ or CD8+ T cells sorted from blood, obtained in a trial of the OX40 agonist ivuxolimab. These receptors all come from an adult with an advanced solid tumor such as melanoma, head and neck, liver or kidney cancer.

The CDR3 reads CASADRVQTEAFF. The CDR3 DNA follows: TGTGCCAGTGCCGACAGGGTTCAAACTGAAGCTTTCTTT. The chain carries TRBV19 and TRBJ1-1; 7 bases align to TRBD1. The CDR3 extends over 13 amino acids. Germline CDR1 reads LNHDA; CDR2 reads SQIVND (reference sequence). J lost 5 bases, V lost 8 bases, and 8 bases had no gene match.

The CDR3 nucleotides read TGCGCCAGCAGCACCACCGGGACAGGGACCGAGCAGTACGTC. It translates to CASSTTGTGTEQYV. V and J are TRBV5-1 and TRBJ2-7; 9 nucleotides line up with TRBD1. V shed 4 bases and J 6 bases; nucleotides not matched to a gene: 8. There are 14 residues in the CDR3. The germline CDR1 and CDR2 sequences are SGHRS and YFSETQ.

V is TRBV7-9 and J is TRBJ2-2; 9 bases are a match to TRBD1. With 3 bases clipped from V and 4 bases from J, the junction kept 6 bases outside the gene matches. CDR1 is SEHNR and CDR2 is FQNEAQ in the germline V gene (reference sequence). The CDR3 has 16 residues. The CDR3 reads CASSFKQGAGTGELFF. In DNA form, the CDR3 reads TGTGCCAGCAGCTTCAAACAGGGGGCGGGCACCGGGGAGCTGTTTTTT.

V usage is TRBV7-2 and J usage is TRBJ2-2; 7 positions match TRBD1. Germline-derived CDR1 and CDR2 are SGHTA and FQGNSA. The CDR3 consists of 14 residues. Losses at the gene ends were 7 bases for V and 7 bases for J; bases not matched to a gene: 9. CDR3: CASTVGGANGELFF. The CDR3 bases are TGTGCCAGCACCGTAGGGGGCGCGAACGGGGAGCTGTTTTTT.

CDR3 in amino acids: CASSSSGTKASEQYF. CDR3 sequence (DNA): TGTGCCAGCAGTTCTTCCGGGACTAAGGCATCCGAGCAGTACTTC. The chain uses TRBV27 and TRBJ2-7, with 7 bases aligning to TRBD2. This CDR3 comprises 15 residues. The junction had 12 bases not matched to a gene; V was cut back by 4 bases and J by 6 bases. Germline CDR1 is MNHEY and CDR2 is SMNVEV (reference sequence).

This chain connects TRBV10-3 to TRBJ2-2; TRBD1 matches 9 bases. Trimming took 0 bases from V and 8 from J; bases not matched to a gene: 7. The germline CDR1 and CDR2 sequences are ENHRY and SYGVKD. The CDR3 loop spans 16 amino acids. The CDR3 sequence is CAISESRTGEKGELFF. CDR3 nucleotide sequence: TGTGCCATCAGTGAGTCGCGGACAGGGGAAAAGGGGGAGCTGTTTTTT.

This chain connects TRBV6-4 to TRBJ1-1; D is uncertain. Trimming left V 6 bases short and J 5 bases short, with 13 bases between. From germline, CDR1 is MRHNA and CDR2 SNTAGT. This CDR3 contains 13 residues. The chain's CDR3 is CASRNSGGTEAFF. As DNA, the CDR3 is TGTGCCAGCAGGAATTCAGGCGGGACTGAAGCTTTCTTT.

This sequence joins TRBV7-2 and TRBJ2-1, with D perhaps TRBD2 (6 bases). CDR3 length: 13 amino acids. From germline, CDR1 is SGHTA and CDR2 FQGNSA. Between the trimmed V and J ends, which lost 5 bases and 4 bases, there was a span of 9 bases. The CDR3 region has the DNA TGTGCCAGCAGCCGGGGGAATTACAATGAGCAGTTCTTC. Amino acids: CASSRGNYNEQFF.

CDR3 region: CASSRDRGPETQYF. CDR3 nucleotide sequence: TGTGCCAGCAGTCGAGACAGGGGTCCGGAGACCCAGTACTTC. The rearrangement uses TRBV28 and TRBJ2-5, with TRBD1 matching 8 bases. The germline V gene encodes CDR1 MDHEN and CDR2 SYDVKM. The CDR3 has 14 amino acids. The J segment lost 5 bases and the V segment lost 5 bases, leaving 7 bases of the junction unmatched.

V usage is TRBV6-1 and J usage is TRBJ2-4, with 7 bases identical to TRBD1. The CDR3 is 14 residues long. J lost 7 bases, V lost 1 base, and 4 bases had no gene match. Germline CDR1 reads MNHNS; CDR2 reads SASEGT. Here the CDR3 DNA reads TGTGCCAGCAGTGAAGAGGGGGCCATGAACATTCAGTACTTC. Amino acid sequence: CASSEEGAMNIQYF.

The genes are TRBV5-6 and TRBJ1-1; D is perhaps TRBD1 (6 bases). Germline CDR1 reads SGHDT; CDR2 reads YYEEEE. This CDR3 spans 13 amino acids. Trimming removed 4 bases from V and 4 bases from J, with 11 bases in between. The CDR3 sequence: CASSRGGGTEAFF. CDR3 sequence (DNA): TGTGCCAGCAGCAGAGGGGGGGGCACTGAAGCTTTCTTT. Full variable domain (rest looked up from reference TRBV5-6 and TRBJ1-1): DAGVTQSPTHLIKTRGQQVTLRCSPKSGHDTVSWYQQALGQGPQFIFQYYEEEERQRGNFPDRFSGHQFPNYSSELNVNALLLGDSALYLCASSRGGGTEAFFGQGTRLTVV.

V gene TRBV6-5 combines with J gene TRBJ2-3; TRBD2 might be the D (6 bases). V gave up 4 bases and J gave up 6 bases, with 17 bases separating them. Germline CDR1 MNHEY, CDR2 SVGAGI. CDR3 size: 15 residues. CDR3 sequence: CASSSGGEAGDTQYF. CDR3 coding DNA: TGTGCCAGCAGTTCCGGCGGGGAAGCTGGGGATACGCAGTATTTT.

This sequence joins TRBV2 and TRBJ1-2; D is unresolved. V was shortened by 9 bases and J by 4 bases, with 15 bases between the two germline ends. The CDR3 contains 13 residues. CDR1 is SNHLY and CDR2 is FYNNEI in the germline V gene. The CDR3: CASLRNGVYGYTF. CDR3 coding DNA: TGTGCCAGTCTACGTAACGGGGTCTATGGCTACACCTTC.

This clone was observed once. The J gene is TRBJ2-1, the V gene TRBV2; D possibly corresponds to TRBD1 (8 bases). CDR1 is SNHLY and CDR2 is FYNNEI in the germline V gene. The length of the CDR3 is 15 residues. V was pared by 3 bases and J by 6 bases, with 15 bases between. The CDR3 coding sequence is TGTGCCAGCAGTGATTTACAGGGGGGGGTCAATGAGCAGTTCTTC. As protein: CASSDLQGGVNEQFF.